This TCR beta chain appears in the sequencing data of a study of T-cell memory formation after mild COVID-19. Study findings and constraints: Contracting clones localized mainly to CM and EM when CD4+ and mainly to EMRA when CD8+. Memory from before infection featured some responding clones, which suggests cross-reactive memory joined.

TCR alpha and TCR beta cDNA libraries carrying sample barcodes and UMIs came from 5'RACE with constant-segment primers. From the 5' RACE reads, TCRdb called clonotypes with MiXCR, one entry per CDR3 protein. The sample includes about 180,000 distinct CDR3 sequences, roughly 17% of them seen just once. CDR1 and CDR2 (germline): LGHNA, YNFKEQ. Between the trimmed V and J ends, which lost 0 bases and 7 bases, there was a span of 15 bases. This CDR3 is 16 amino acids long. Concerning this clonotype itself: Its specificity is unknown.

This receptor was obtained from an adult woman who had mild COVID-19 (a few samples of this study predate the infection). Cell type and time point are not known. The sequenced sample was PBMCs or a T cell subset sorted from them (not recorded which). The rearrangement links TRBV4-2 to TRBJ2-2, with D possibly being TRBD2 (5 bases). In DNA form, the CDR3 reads TGTGCCAGCAGCCAAGATCGGCCGGGCGCGGGCGGGGAGCTGTTTTTT. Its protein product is CASSQDRPGAGGELFF.